These 12 T cell receptor beta chains share one sample of origin, sequenced in a study of regulatory dendritic cells for organ transplantation. The assay was immunoSEQ multiplex PCR, and TCRdb's table has in-frame clones only and misses some. The sample includes tens of thousands of clones, less than 85% of them seen just once. Sequenced input: naive CD8+ T cells from blood. Sample subset: CD45RA+ naive T cells. These TCRs come from a human donor in good health.

This clone was observed a handful of times. The chain is built from TRBV5-4 and TRBJ1-3; the D is unclear. From germline, CDR1 is SGHNT and CDR2 YYREEE (reference sequence). V lost 2 bases to trimming and J lost 4 bases, with 10 bases between them. The CDR3 is 14 residues long. The CDR3 coding sequence is TGTGCCAGCAGCTTAGCGTCGGGGGGAAACACCATATATTTT. Its protein product is CASSLASGGNTIYF.

V usage is TRBV7-6 and J usage is TRBJ2-1, with D possibly TRBD2 on 6 matching bases. Trimming cost V 5 bases and J 5 bases, with 13 bases left between them. The CDR3 sequence is 14 residues long. The germline CDR1 and CDR2 sequences are SGHVS and FNYEAQ. CDR3 in DNA: TGTGCCAGCAGCAAGCCGGGGGAGAACAATGAGCAGTTCTTC. It codes for CASSKPGENNEQFF. The entire variable domain, with the rest obtained from reference TRBV7-6 and TRBJ2-1, is as follows: GAGVSQSPRYKVTKRGQDVALRCDPISGHVSLYWYRQALGQGPEFLTYFNYEAQQDKSGLPNDRFSAERPEGSISTLTIQRTEQRDSAMYRCASSKPGENNEQFFGPGTRLTVL.

The chain is built from TRBV12-5 and TRBJ2-5, with a tentative D call TRBD1 (6 bases). The CDR3 consists of 16 residues. Trimming cost V 0 bases and J 2 bases, with 13 bases left between them. From germline, CDR1 is LGHNT and CDR2 FRNRAP. CDR3: CASGLVLGQIQETQYF. The CDR3 DNA is TGTGCTAGTGGTTTGGTACTAGGACAGATACAAGAGACCCAGTACTTC.

The chain combines TRBV6-5 with TRBJ2-6; TRBD1 agrees at 8 bases. CDR3 length: 15 amino acids. Germline loops: CDR1 MNHEY, CDR2 SVGAGI. The junction had 4 bases not matched to a gene; V was cut back by 7 bases and J by 2 bases. The CDR3 region has the DNA TGTGCCAGCACGTCGACAGGGGCTGGGGCCAACGTCCTGACTTTC. Translation gives CASTSTGAGANVLTF.

CDR3 loop: CASSLVSQPQHF. The CDR3 bases are TGTGCCAGCAGCTTAGTATCCCAGCCCCAGCATTTT. V and J are TRBV7-9 and TRBJ1-5; no firm D call. The CDR3 spans 12 residues. Germline CDR1 is SEHNR and CDR2 is FQNEAQ (reference sequence). V gave up 1 base and J gave up 7 bases, with 5 bases separating them. The whole variable domain, remainder taken from reference TRBV7-9 and TRBJ1-5, is DTGVSQNPRHKITKRGQNVTFRCDPISEHNRLYWYRQTLGQGPEFLTYFQNEAQLEKSRLLSDRFSAERPKGSFSTLEIQRTEQGDSAMYLCASSLVSQPQHFGDGTRLSIL.

The V gene is TRBV27, the J gene TRBJ2-2; weak D call: TRBD2 (5 bases). The germline CDR1 and CDR2 sequences are MNHEY and SMNVEV (reference sequence). There are 14 residues in the CDR3. Trimming shortened V by 5 bases and J by 3 bases, and 10 bases separated the two germline ends. The CDR3, as DNA: TGTGCCAGCAGTCCTCCGGGGTACACCGGGGAGCTGTTTTTT. Translating it yields CASSPPGYTGELFF.

The CDR3 sequence: CASSSGQVVRGANVLTF. CDR3 DNA: TGTGCCAGCAGCTCCGGACAGGTCGTGAGGGGGGCCAACGTCCTGACTTTC. This sequence joins TRBV7-8 and TRBJ2-6; TRBD1 matches 7 bases. The V segment lost 4 bases and the J segment 4 bases; nucleotides outside the gene matches: 10. This CDR3 has 17 amino acids. Germline CDR1 and CDR2: SGHVS and FQNEAQ.

This clone was detected a few times. The J gene is TRBJ1-1, the V gene TRBV7-9; possibly TRBD1 for D (5 bases). V lost 6 bases to trimming and J lost 5 bases, with 7 bases between them. The CDR3 length is 11 residues. Germline V lookup: CDR1 SEHNR, CDR2 FQNEAQ (reference sequence). This chain's CDR3 is CASRPGTEAFF. CDR3 nucleotides: TGTGCCAGCAGACCAGGGACTGAAGCTTTCTTT.

This sequence joins TRBV14 and TRBJ2-1; a possible D gene is TRBD2 (6 bases). Trimming took off 3 bases at V and 12 bases at J, with 27 bases between the two ends. Germline CDR1 is SGHDN and CDR2 is FVKESK. The CDR3 loop spans 17 amino acids. CDR3 protein: CASSHPSGGTDNDGQFF. Here the CDR3 DNA reads TGTGCCAGCAGCCACCCCTCGGGCGGGACGGACAATGATGGGCAGTTCTTC.

This clone is a singleton in its sample. The chain joins TRBV29-1 to TRBJ2-3, with D perhaps TRBD2 (5 bases). Trimming took off 6 bases at V and 7 bases at J, with 11 bases between the two ends. Germline V gives CDR1 SQVTM, CDR2 ANQGSEA. This CDR3 spans 11 amino acids. CDR3 coding DNA: TGCAGCGTCGTGGCTAGCCATACGCAGTATTTT. Its protein is CSVVASHTQYF.

V and J are TRBV19 and TRBJ2-1; 8 bases line up with TRBD2. Germline lookup yields CDR1 LNHDA and CDR2 SQIVND (reference sequence). The CDR3 covers 18 residues. After removal of 8 bases from V and 0 bases from J, the junction contained 15 bases not matched to a gene. CDR3 residues: CASAQGASGGLSYNEQFF. CDR3 nucleotide sequence: TGTGCCAGTGCCCAAGGGGCCAGCGGGGGCCTCTCCTACAATGAGCAGTTCTTC.

The chain combines TRBV11-3 with TRBJ1-6; 9 positions match TRBD1. The CDR3 extends over 14 amino acids. The germline gives CDR1 SGHNT, CDR2 YENEEA. The ends lost 4 bases at V and 9 bases at J; junction bases unmatched: 4. The CDR3 loop is CASSWDREGSPLHF. The CDR3 DNA is TGTGCCAGCAGCTGGGACAGGGAGGGTTCACCCCTCCACTTT.